The 23 T cell receptor beta chains reported below all come from one sample, sequenced in a study of T cell responses to AZD1222 COVID-19 vaccine. The data were produced by immunoSEQ multiplex PCR, yet TCRdb's version contains in-frame clones alone and is incomplete. This table holds more than 150,000 clones, approximately 94% found once. This specimen was peripheral blood, taken 28 days after the second AZD1222 dose. The receptor source for this set is an adult who received the AZD1222 COVID-19 vaccine.

The chain carries TRBV19 and TRBJ1-3; D remains unclear. This CDR3 has 13 residues. Germline V gene sequence: CDR1 LNHDA, CDR2 SQIVND (reference sequence). Trimming removed 10 bases at V and 0 bases at J, with 10 bases between. The CDR3 region is CATLEDSGNTIYF. The CDR3 nucleotides read TGTGCCACTTTGGAGGACTCTGGAAACACCATATATTTT. The entire variable domain, with the rest obtained from reference TRBV19 and TRBJ1-3, is as follows: DGGITQSPKYLFRKEGQNVTLSCEQNLNHDAMYWYRQDPGQGLRLIYYSQIVNDFQKGDIAEGYSVSREKKESFPLTVTSAQKNPTAFYLCATLEDSGNTIYFGEGSWLTVV.

The chain carries TRBV28 and TRBJ1-4, with D possibly TRBD1 on 5 matching bases. The V and J ends lost 5 bases and 7 bases respectively, with 17 bases between them. The CDR3 totals 15 residues. Germline CDR1 and CDR2: MDHEN and SYDVKM. Written as DNA, the CDR3 is TGTGCCAGCAGTGTTACAGGCGGGGATAGTGAAAAACTGTTTTTT. Its protein is CASSVTGGDSEKLFF. The full variable domain, its missing parts supplied by reference TRBV28 and TRBJ1-4, is DVKVTQSSRYLVKRTGEKVFLECVQDMDHENMFWYRQDPGLGLRLIYFSYDVKMKEKGDIPEGYSVSREKKERFSLILESASTNQTSMYLCASSVTGGDSEKLFFGSGTQLSVL.

V usage is TRBV9 and J usage is TRBJ1-2, with D possibly matching TRBD1 (6 bases). The V gene's germline CDR1 is SGDLS and CDR2 YYNGEE. Trimming cost V 3 bases and J 3 bases, with 15 bases left between them. This CDR3 has 15 amino acids. The CDR3 nucleotides read TGTGCCAGCAGCGCAGTCAGGGGCGCAGACTATGGCTACACCTTC. Amino acids: CASSAVRGADYGYTF.

The chain employs TRBV27 and TRBJ1-2; no definite D call. V lost 3 bases and J lost 7, with 12 bases in between. The CDR3 extends over 13 amino acids. The germline gives CDR1 MNHEY, CDR2 SMNVEV (reference sequence). The CDR3 nucleotides are TGTGCCAGCAGTTTCTTGGGTGTGGGTGGCTACACCTTC. It is translated as CASSFLGVGGYTF.

This clone has only one observation. The genes are TRBV2 and TRBJ2-3, with TRBD2 as a possible D gene (5 bases). This CDR3 has 14 residues. V shed 6 bases and J shed 6 bases, with 16 bases lying between them. Germline lookup yields CDR1 SNHLY and CDR2 FYNNEI. Written as DNA, the CDR3 is TGTGCCAGCAGCGTCGAGGGCCGCGGGGATACGCAGTATTTT. Protein: CASSVEGRGDTQYF. Combining the CDR3 with reference TRBV2 and TRBJ2-3 gives the whole variable domain EPEVTQTPSHQVTQMGQEVILRCVPISNHLYFYWYRQILGQKVEFLVSFYNNEISEKSEIFDDQFSVERPDGSNFTLKIRSTKLEDSAMYFCASSVEGRGDTQYFGPGTRLTVL.

The chain carries TRBV3-1 (or the pseudogene TRBV3-2) and TRBJ2-1; D might be TRBD2 (6 bases). This CDR3 region has 16 residues. CDR1 is LGHDT, CDR2 YNNKEL, per germline (reference sequence). Trimming took 0 bases from V and 3 from J, leaving 12 bases between them. The CDR3 coding sequence is TGTGCCAGCAGCCAAGAGCCCGGGAGTAGCTACAATGAGCAGTTCTTC. Residues: CASSQEPGSSYNEQFF.

This clone was counted a single time. CDR3 protein: CASSQVGSAGGNTIYF. In DNA form, the CDR3 reads TGTGCCAGCAGCCAGGTTGGGAGCGCAGGGGGAAACACCATATATTTT. The rearrangement links TRBV7-2 to TRBJ1-3, with D tentatively TRBD1 (5 bases). V shed 5 bases and J shed 4 bases, with 18 bases lying between them. Germline CDR1 is SGHTA and CDR2 is FQGNSA. This CDR3 is 16 amino acids long. Using reference TRBV7-2 and TRBJ1-3 for the parts outside the CDR3, the full variable domain is GAGVSQSPSNKVTEKGKDVELRCDPISGHTALYWYRQSLGQGLEFLIYFQGNSAPDKSGLPSDRFSAERTGGSVSTLTIQRTQQEDSAVYLCASSQVGSAGGNTIYFGEGSWLTVV.

The V and J genes are TRBV6-5 and TRBJ2-2; D is unresolved. V was cut by 1 base and J by 5 bases, with 11 bases left in between. The CDR3 has 15 amino acids. CDR1 and CDR2 from the germline V gene are MNHEY and SVGAGI. The CDR3 sequence: CASSYYPDLTGELFF. CDR3 coding DNA: TGTGCCAGCAGTTACTACCCTGATTTAACCGGGGAGCTGTTTTTT.

This chain uses TRBV12-5 with TRBJ2-1; 10 nucleotides line up with TRBD2. The germline CDR1 and CDR2 sequences are LGHNT and FRNRAP. The CDR3 has 17 amino acids. The junction had 10 bases not matched to a gene; V was cut back by 0 bases and J by 8 bases. CDR3 nucleotides: TGTGCTAGTGGTTTGGTAAGGTCTAGCGGGAGAGAGGATGAGCAGTTCTTC. Translating it yields CASGLVRSSGREDEQFF.

The chain carries TRBV6-5 and TRBJ1-2; D gene uncertain. V was trimmed by 6 bases and J by 5 bases, leaving 7 bases between them. The CDR3 is made up of 11 amino acids. In germline, CDR1 is MNHEY, CDR2 SVGAGI. The CDR3 region has the DNA TGTGCCAGCAGCAGTCTGTATGGCTACACCTTC. This codes for CASSSLYGYTF.

The count of this clone is one. The chain links TRBV11-2 to TRBJ1-1; no clear D gene. Germline assignment: CDR1 SGHAT and CDR2 FQNNGV. V gave up 2 bases and J gave up 1 base, with 5 bases separating them. This CDR3 has 13 residues. CDR3 region: CASSLSRNTEAFF. The CDR3 DNA sequence: TGTGCCAGCAGCTTAAGCAGGAACACTGAAGCTTTCTTT.

The gene calls are TRBV7-3 and TRBJ2-3; no clear D. The germline V and J ends were trimmed by 6 bases and 1 base, with 11 bases remaining between them. CDR1 and CDR2 from the germline V gene are SGHTA and FQGTGA. This CDR3 contains 14 residues. The chain's CDR3 is CASRLRSGTDTQYF. The CDR3 DNA is TGTGCCAGCAGGTTACGATCGGGCACAGATACGCAGTATTTT.

The chain couples TRBV28 to TRBJ2-7; TRBD1 agrees at 12 bases. Germline lookup yields CDR1 MDHEN and CDR2 SYDVKM. The V gene end was trimmed by 4 bases and the J gene end by 6 bases; junction bases not matched to a gene: 7. The CDR3 runs to 15 residues. CDR3 sequence (DNA): TGTGCCAGCAGTTCATCCGGGACAGGGGGCGGCGAGCAGTACTTC. Protein sequence: CASSSSGTGGGEQYF.

The V call is TRBV21-1, the J call TRBJ2-3; the table's D gene call, TRBD2, was not cross checked with the DNA. TRBV21-1 is a listed pseudogene. The CDR3 is 17 residues long. CDR3 residues: CASSVLAGGPSTDTQYF. The CDR3 region has the DNA TGTGCCAGCAGCGTACTAGCGGGAGGGCCATCCACAGATACGCAGTATTTT.

The chain links TRBV6-1 to TRBJ2-1; the match to TRBD2 covers 11 bases. Trimming at V came to 5 bases and at J to 9 bases, leaving 15 bases not matched to a gene. Germline V lookup: CDR1 MNHNS, CDR2 SASEGT. The CDR3 covers 17 residues. The CDR3 DNA sequence: TGTGCCAGCAGTAAAGGGGGCAAGGCTAGCGGGAGGAGTGAGCAGTTCTTC. This encodes CASSKGGKASGRSEQFF.

With respect to this clone: This specimen includes other DNA sequences encoding the same CDR3. The V gene is TRBV14, the J gene TRBJ2-7; D uncertain. Between the trimmed V and J ends, which lost 1 base and 4 bases, there was a span of 2 bases. CDR1 is SGHDN and CDR2 is FVKESK in the germline V gene. This CDR3 spans 11 amino acids. CDR3: CASSQVYEQYF. DNA for the CDR3: TGTGCCAGCAGCCAAGTATACGAGCAGTACTTC.

The J gene is TRBJ2-7, the V gene TRBV28, with D unresolved. The CDR3 has 13 amino acids. Trimming took 6 bases from V and 6 from J, leaving 15 bases between them. The germline V gene encodes CDR1 MDHEN and CDR2 SYDVKM. In nucleotides, the CDR3 is TGTGCCAGCAGCTCTAACCTATGGGGCGAGCAGTACTTC. Translating it yields CASSSNLWGEQYF.

The chain carries TRBV4-3 and TRBJ2-1; D gene ambiguous. Trimming cost V 0 bases and J 0 bases, with 6 bases left between them. CDR1 and CDR2 from the germline V gene are LGHNA and YSLEER. CDR3 size: 15 residues. The CDR3 loop is CASSQDGSSYNEQFF. The CDR3 DNA reads TGCGCCAGCAGCCAAGATGGCAGCTCCTACAATGAGCAGTTCTTC.

The V gene is TRBV5-1, the J gene TRBJ1-1, with 7 bases identical to TRBD1. The CDR3 extends over 15 amino acids. Germline CDR1 is SGHRS and CDR2 is YFSETQ. The ends lost 1 base at V and 2 bases at J; junction bases unmatched: 5. CDR3 nucleotide sequence: TGCGCCAGCAGCTTGACGGGACAGCTCAACACTGAAGCTTTCTTT. Protein product: CASSLTGQLNTEAFF.

The chain links TRBV7-3 to TRBJ1-1; no definite D call. Germline V gives CDR1 SGHTA, CDR2 FQGTGA. V was clipped by 5 bases and J by 0 bases, with 10 bases between them. CDR3 length: 14 residues. Here the CDR3 reads CASSGTDMNTEAFF. In nucleotides, the CDR3 is TGTGCCAGCAGCGGTACAGACATGAACACTGAAGCTTTCTTT.

This rearrangement joins TRBV18 to TRBJ1-2, with D tentatively TRBD1 (6 bases). The V gene lost 6 bases and the J gene lost 7 bases, with 18 bases spanning the gap. Looked up from germline, CDR1 is KGHSH and CDR2 is LQKENI. The CDR3 is 14 residues long. CDR3 nucleotide sequence: TGTGCCAGCTCCCCAGAAGGCCAGGGGTCTGGCTACACCTTC. Its translation: CASSPEGQGSGYTF. The full variable domain, with the rest looked up from reference TRBV18 and TRBJ1-2, is NAGVMQNPRHLVRRRGQEARLRCSPMKGHSHVYWYRQLPEEGLKFMVYLQKENIIDESGMPKERFSAEFPKEGPSILRIQQVVRGDSAAYFCASSPEGQGSGYTFGSGTRLTVV.

This chain joins TRBV19 and TRBJ1-1; D is unclear. Looked up from germline, CDR1 is LNHDA and CDR2 is SQIVND (reference sequence). V was cut by 5 bases and J by 5 bases, with 21 bases left in between. This CDR3 is built from 16 residues. This chain's CDR3 is CASSLNPTPLATEAFF. The CDR3 nucleotides are TGTGCCAGTAGTCTAAACCCGACGCCCCTGGCGACTGAAGCTTTCTTT.

J is TRBJ2-1 and V is TRBV9, with TRBD2 matching over 13 bases. CDR1 and CDR2 (germline): SGDLS, YYNGEE. J was trimmed by 6 bases and V by 0 bases; bases with no gene match: 6. The CDR3 loop spans 17 amino acids. The CDR3 bases are TGTGCCAGCAGCGTAGGGACTAGCGGGAGCCACATCAATGAGCAGTTCTTC. Protein sequence: CASSVGTSGSHINEQFF.